Detailed here is one T cell receptor beta chain. The antigen remains undetermined. The sample holds other DNA sequences that translate to the same CDR3. This sample is drawn from a study of beta chain features in type 1 diabetes. Study in general: Roughly 110,000,000 sorted cells were examined across all samples. Study observations and caveats: There was no resolution here of whether HLA type influences TCRB rearrangement. The naive, central memory and Treg TCRB repertoires looked more alike in patients than they did in healthy donors. VDJ junctions in type 1 diabetes patients carried more deletions and fewer insertions.

Isolated RNA was reverse transcribed in full, so expressed TCRB transcripts were sequenced. Assay used: immunoSEQ multiplex PCR; TCRdb lists only in-frame clones, some missing. Among 900,000 or so clones, about a sixth were seen once, and the ten largest hold about 0.025%. The CDR3 consists of 15 residues. Germline V gene sequence: CDR1 LGHNA, CDR2 YNFKEQ. The V gene end was trimmed by 0 bases and the J gene end by 8 bases; junction bases not matched to a gene: 7. The sequenced sample was naive CD4+ T cells from blood. This sequence originates from a woman under 30 in good health. The V gene is TRBV4-2, the J gene TRBJ2-3, with TRBD2 matching 8 bases. The CDR3 region has the DNA TGTGCCAGCAGCCAAGAGCTAGCGGGTTTGGGTACGCAGTATTTT. Protein product: CASSQELAGLGTQYF.